The 7 T cell receptor beta chains listed next were all sequenced from one sample in a study of human T cells and chemical hapten exposure. TCRdb reanalysed the RACE reads using MiXCR and keeps one entry per CDR3 protein. The data show around 330,000 distinct CDR3 sequences, 4.5% to 7% seen once. The sample's time point: pre-sensitization, week 0. Indicated treatment: therapeutic diphenylcyclopropenone sensitization with weekly scalp DPC. The material was whole blood, obtained in connection with sensitization to the hapten diphenylcyclopropenone (DPC). The receptors were sampled from a woman under 30 with alopecia areata. Some clones in this sample may be carry-over from other donors' samples.

This sequence joins TRBV12-3 or TRBV12-4 and TRBJ2-2; D not resolved. The V end lost 3 bases, the J end lost 3 bases, and 11 bases lay between the germline ends. The length of the CDR3 is 15 residues. This chain's CDR3 is CASSFGNWDTGELFF. The CDR3, as DNA: TGTGCCAGCAGTTTCGGTAACTGGGACACCGGGGAGCTGTTTTTT.

There are many counts of this clonotype. The chain uses TRBV25-1 and TRBJ1-6, with unresolved D. V was clipped by 7 bases and J by 6 bases, with 16 bases between them. CDR1 MGHDK and CDR2 SYGVNS come from the germline V gene. CDR3 length equals 15 residues. In DNA form, the CDR3 reads TGTGCCAGCACACCCCCCGGCAGGACTAATTCACCCCTCCACTTT. This codes for CASTPPGRTNSPLHF.

Remarks on this clonotype: This may arise from a read error, as a much more abundant clone is one base away. The chain uses TRBV28 and TRBJ1-4, with 8 nucleotides matching TRBD1. The CDR3 extends over 14 amino acids. V dropped 6 bases and J dropped 5; count of bases not matched to a gene: 5. Germline assignment: CDR1 MDHEN and CDR2 SYDVKM. CDR3 nucleotide sequence: TGTGCCAGCAGCAGGACAGGGAAAAATGAAAAACTGTTTTTT. Translation gives CASSRTGKNEKLFF.

This clonotype was observed at least ten times. J is TRBJ2-3 and V is TRBV6-1; maybe TRBD1 (5 bases). The germline CDR1 and CDR2 sequences are MNHNS and SASEGT. V lost 2 bases and J lost 0, with 12 bases in between. This CDR3 has 16 residues. The CDR3 is CASSEQGPISTDTQYF. CDR3 DNA sequence: TGTGCCAGCAGTGAACAGGGCCCGATCAGCACAGATACGCAGTATTTT.

The V gene is TRBV6-5, the J gene TRBJ2-3; D call uncertain. Trimming took off 4 bases at V and 12 bases at J, with 20 bases between the two ends. This CDR3 is 14 amino acids long. The germline CDR1 and CDR2 sequences are MNHEY and SVGAGI. The CDR3 loop reads CASSFEVGEMPQYF. CDR3 DNA: TGTGCCAGCAGTTTTGAGGTCGGCGAAATGCCACAGTATTTT.

This chain links TRBV3-1 with TRBJ2-1; TRBD2 aligns across 8 bases. The germline gives CDR1 LGHDT, CDR2 YNNKEL (reference sequence). The CDR3 totals 15 residues. Trimming cost V 4 bases and J 5 bases; bases outside gene matches: 7. In nucleotides, the CDR3 is TGTGCCAGCAGCCGCGGTAATAGCGGGGACAATGAGCAGTTCTTC. This codes for CASSRGNSGDNEQFF.

A note on this clonotype: Its ends do not fully match the called genes, so a read error is possible. The chain carries TRBV10-3 and TRBJ2-7, with D uncertain. This CDR3 contains 14 residues. Per the germline V gene, CDR1 is ENHRY and CDR2 is SYGVKD. The CDR3 bases are TGTGCCATCAGTGAGTCTTTCAAGTACTACGGGCAGTACTTC. This encodes CAISESFKYYGQYF.